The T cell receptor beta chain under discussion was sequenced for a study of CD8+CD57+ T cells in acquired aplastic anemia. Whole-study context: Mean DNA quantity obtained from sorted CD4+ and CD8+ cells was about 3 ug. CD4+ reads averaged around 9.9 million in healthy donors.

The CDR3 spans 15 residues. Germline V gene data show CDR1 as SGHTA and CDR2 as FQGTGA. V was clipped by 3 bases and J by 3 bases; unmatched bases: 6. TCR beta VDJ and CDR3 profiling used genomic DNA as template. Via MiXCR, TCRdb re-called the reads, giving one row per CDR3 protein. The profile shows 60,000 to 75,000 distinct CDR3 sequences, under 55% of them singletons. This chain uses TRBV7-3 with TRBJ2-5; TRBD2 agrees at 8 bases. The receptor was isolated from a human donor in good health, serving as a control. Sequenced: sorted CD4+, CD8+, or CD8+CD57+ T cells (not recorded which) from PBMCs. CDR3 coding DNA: TGTGCCAGCAGCTTGAGCGGGAGCGGGGAAGAGACCCAGTACTTC. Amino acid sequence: CASSLSGSGEETQYF.